These 5 T cell receptor beta chains were all obtained from the same sample, sequenced in a study of T cells in Graves' hyperthyroidism and ophthalmopathy. RNA transcripts provided the source from which TCR beta CDR3 regions were amplified. TCR CDR3 regions were first amplified by RT-PCR with HTBI primers. MiXCR, run by TCRdb on the multiplex PCR reads, gives a single entry per CDR3 protein. The sample records around 600,000 distinct CDR3 sequences, 14% being singletons. Specimen: blood. The receptors here all came from a young woman with Graves' ophthalmopathy.

This clonotype was observed at least ten times. V and J are TRBV7-9 and TRBJ2-5, with 11 bases lining up with TRBD2. In germline, CDR1 is SEHNR, CDR2 FQNEAQ (reference sequence). The CDR3 is 16 residues long. The trim removed 4 bases at V and 6 bases at J, leaving 10 bases unmatched. The CDR3 nucleotides read TGTGCCAGCAGCTGGACCACTAGCGGGAGAAGGAAGACCCAGTACTTC. Translation gives CASSWTTSGRRKTQYF.

Points on this clonotype: A read error is possible here, since a much larger clone lies one base away. This chain uses TRBV27 with TRBJ2-7; no definite D call. The germline V and J ends were trimmed by 3 bases and 6 bases, with 12 bases remaining between them. Germline loops: CDR1 MNHEY, CDR2 SMNVEV (reference sequence). The CDR3 runs to 13 residues. CDR3 DNA: TGTGCCAGCAGTTTTATGGGTCCCTTCGAGCAGTACTTC. This translates into CASSFMGPFEQYF.

This clonotype was observed a few times. The chain uses TRBV28 and TRBJ2-7, with 11 bases matching TRBD1. V trimming: 6 bases; J trimming: 2 bases; junction bases outside the gene matches: 6. Germline V CDR1 and CDR2: MDHEN, SYDVKM. The CDR3 has 15 residues. CDR3 DNA sequence: TGTGCCAGCAGACACGGGACAGGGGGTACCTACGAGCAGTACTTC. This sequence encodes CASRHGTGGTYEQYF.

This clonotype has at least ten counts. The V and J genes are TRBV30 and TRBJ1-5; no firm D call. V dropped 2 bases and J dropped 0 bases, with 14 bases sitting between them. CDR3 length: 16 amino acids. Germline V gene lookup returns CDR1 GTSNPN and CDR2 SVGIG (reference sequence). CDR3 protein: CAWSSSGSVSNQPQHF. Here the CDR3 DNA reads TGTGCCTGGAGTTCATCCGGGAGCGTTAGCAATCAGCCCCAGCATTTT.

This clonotype was found many times. V gene TRBV30 combines with J gene TRBJ2-7; D may match TRBD1 or TRBD2 (7 bases each). The germline V gene has CDR1 GTSNPN and CDR2 SVGIG (reference sequence). This CDR3 contains 14 residues. V lost 3 bases and J lost 6, with 18 bases in between. CDR3 sequence: CAWRKRDREGEQYF. CDR3 nucleotide sequence: TGTGCCTGGAGGAAACGAGACAGGGAGGGCGAGCAGTACTTC.